The source of this TCR beta chain is a study of T-cell memory formation after mild COVID-19. Across the study: The study found TCR clusters largely donor specific.

After 5'RACE with constant-segment primers, TCR alpha and TCR beta cDNA libraries carrying sample barcodes and UMIs were obtained. Each CDR3 protein is one row after TCRdb ran MiXCR on the 5' RACE reads. The sample has fewer than 650,000 distinct CDR3 sequences; roughly a fifth are singletons. CDR1 and CDR2 from the germline V gene are GTSNPN and SVGIG (reference sequence). The length of the CDR3 is 11 residues. This clonotype turned up a few times. This clonotype was sampled from an adult woman who had mild COVID-19 (a few samples of this study predate the infection). Cell type and time point are not known. V and J are TRBV30 and TRBJ1-2; possibly TRBD1 for D (5 bases). The material sequenced was PBMCs or a T cell subset sorted from them (not recorded which). The CDR3: CAVRANYGYTF. Here the CDR3 DNA reads TGTGCTGTCAGGGCGAACTATGGCTACACCTTC.